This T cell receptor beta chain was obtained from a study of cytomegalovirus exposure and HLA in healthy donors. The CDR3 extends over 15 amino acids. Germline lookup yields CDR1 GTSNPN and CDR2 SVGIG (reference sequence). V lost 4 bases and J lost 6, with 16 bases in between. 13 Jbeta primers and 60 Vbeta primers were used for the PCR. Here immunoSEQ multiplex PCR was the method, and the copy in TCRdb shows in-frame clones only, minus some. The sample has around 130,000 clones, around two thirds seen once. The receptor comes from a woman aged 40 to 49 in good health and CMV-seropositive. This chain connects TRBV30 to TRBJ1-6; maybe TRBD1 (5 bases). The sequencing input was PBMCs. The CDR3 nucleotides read TGTGCCTGGAAGGTGAAGGGGCCCCCTAATTCACCCCTCCACTTT. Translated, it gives CAWKVKGPPNSPLHF.